A selection of T cell receptor beta chains follows, all from one sample in a study of neurological immune-mediated disorders. In TCRdb, the 5' RACE reads were re-called with MiXCR into one record per CDR3 protein. Of about 59,000 distinct CDR3 sequences listed, approximately 25% are singletons. The sample comprised PBMCs. These receptors all stem from a man in his 60s with HTLV-1-associated myelopathy (HAM/TSP). Both conserved end residues are part of each CDR3. The order of the fields is D gene, clone size, V gene, J gene, CDR3 DNA, CDR3 protein. The D gene is left open where the match is weak. Expanded clones get a size class; other rows say once, few or many, or leave the size out.

D: -; size: -; V: TRBV12-3/TRBV12-4; J: TRBJ1-5; DNA: TGTGCCAGCAGCCAAAGTATAGGCAATCAGCCCCAGCATTTT; CDR3: CASSQSIGNQPQHF
D: TRBD2; size: -; V: TRBV29-1; J: TRBJ2-1; DNA: TGCAGCGTTGGGGCGGGACTAGCGGGGGGGGAGTTCTTC; CDR3: CSVGAGLAGGEFF
D: TRBD1; size: many; V: TRBV20-1; J: TRBJ2-3; DNA: TGCAGTGCTAGAGATCCTGGACAGGGGTCAGATACGCAGTATTTT; CDR3: CSARDPGQGSDTQYF
D: TRBD2; size: once; V: TRBV6-1; J: TRBJ2-2; DNA: TGTGCCAGCAGTGAAATCGGACTAGCTGTGGCCGGGGAGCTGTTTTTT; CDR3: CASSEIGLAVAGELFF
D: -; size: many; V: TRBV20-1; J: TRBJ1-1; DNA: TGCAGTGCTGCGAACGGGGCCATGAACACTGAAGCTTTCTTT; CDR3: CSAANGAMNTEAFF
D: TRBD2; size: -; V: TRBV7-9; J: TRBJ2-1; DNA: TGTGCCAGCAGTTGGGTCTCGCTAGCGGTAACCAATGAGCAGTTCTTC; CDR3: CASSWVSLAVTNEQFF
D: -; size: once; V: TRBV4-2; J: TRBJ2-7; DNA: TGTGCCAGCAGCCGCAGTGCGAGCTCCTACGAGCAGTACTTC; CDR3: CASSRSASSYEQYF
D: TRBD2; size: many; V: TRBV5-1; J: TRBJ2-1; DNA: TGCGCCAGCAGCTTCACAACTAGCGGTCTTTACAATGAGCAGTTCTTC; CDR3: CASSFTTSGLYNEQFF
D: -; size: -; V: TRBV18; J: TRBJ2-3; DNA: TGTGCCAGCTCACCCCCTGCTCGGAGGGATACGCAGTATTTT; CDR3: CASSPPARRDTQYF
D: -; size: many; V: TRBV27; J: TRBJ1-1; DNA: TGTGCCGGTCCCAAGCAGGGCGTGAGGTTGAACACTGAAGCTTTCTTT; CDR3: CAGPKQGVRLNTEAFF
D: -; size: many; V: TRBV5-5; J: TRBJ2-4; DNA: TGTGCCAGCAGCTTGGAATCCAAAAACATTCAGTACTTC; CDR3: CASSLESKNIQYF
D: -; size: -; V: TRBV28; J: TRBJ1-6; DNA: TGTGCCAGCAGTGGTCAGGGCTATAATTCACCCCTCCACTTT; CDR3: CASSGQGYNSPLHF
D: -; size: once; V: TRBV28; J: TRBJ1-2; DNA: TGTGCCAGCAGTAAAGGGGGTTTTTATGGCTACACCTTC; CDR3: CASSKGGFYGYTF
D: -; size: -; V: TRBV29-1; J: TRBJ2-3; DNA: TGCAGCGTTGTAGGAAGCACAGATACGCAGTATTTT; CDR3: CSVVGSTDTQYF
D: -; size: -; V: TRBV12-3/TRBV12-4; J: TRBJ2-7; DNA: TGTGCCAGCAGTTTCGGGAGTAGGGAGCAGTACTTC; CDR3: CASSFGSREQYF
D: -; size: many; V: TRBV6-5; J: TRBJ1-1; DNA: TGTGCCAGCAGTTACCTACAGGGACCCACTGAAGCTTTCTTT; CDR3: CASSYLQGPTEAFF
D: -; size: many; V: TRBV4-2; J: TRBJ2-7; DNA: TGTGCCAGCAGCCAAGGTGGTAGGGCAGGGGAAACCTACGAGCAGTACTTC; CDR3: CASSQGGRAGETYEQYF
D: -; size: many; V: TRBV7-3; J: TRBJ2-1; DNA: TGTGCCAGCAGCCCTGGTACTATTGCAAATGAGCAGTTCTTC; CDR3: CASSPGTIANEQFF
D: TRBD2; size: many; V: TRBV6-6; J: TRBJ2-2; DNA: TGTGCCAGCAGTTTCGCGCGGGAGGGCGGGGAGCTGTTTTTT; CDR3: CASSFAREGGELFF
D: TRBD2; size: many; V: TRBV20-1; J: TRBJ2-3; DNA: TGCAGTGCTAGTCGACTAGCGGGGCACTCAGGCACAGATACGCAGTATTTT; CDR3: CSASRLAGHSGTDTQYF
D: -; size: few; V: TRBV4-1; J: TRBJ2-2; DNA: TGCGCCAGCAGCCAAGCTCTCATGAAGAACACCGGGGAGCTGTTTTTT; CDR3: CASSQALMKNTGELFF
D: -; size: few; V: TRBV19; J: TRBJ1-1; DNA: TGTGCCAGTAGTATTCGGGAGGTCAGGGTGAACACTGAAGCTTTCTTT; CDR3: CASSIREVRVNTEAFF
D: -; size: many; V: TRBV5-1; J: TRBJ2-7; DNA: TGCGCCAGCAGCTTGGGAGGGGCGGATCCCTACGAGCAGTACTTC; CDR3: CASSLGGADPYEQYF
D: -; size: -; V: TRBV5-1; J: TRBJ1-2; DNA: TGCGCCAGCAGCTTTGACCCAGATGGCTACACCTTC; CDR3: CASSFDPDGYTF
D: TRBD2; size: many; V: TRBV5-6; J: TRBJ2-7; DNA: TGTGCCAGCAGCTGGAGACTAGCGGGAGAAGACGAGCAGTACTTC; CDR3: CASSWRLAGEDEQYF
D: -; size: many; V: TRBV7-8; J: TRBJ1-5; DNA: TGTGCCAGCAGCCCTCGGGGCCAGCGATTGTCCCAGCATTTT; CDR3: CASSPRGQRLSQHF
D: TRBD1; size: medium-sized; V: TRBV7-9; J: TRBJ2-7; DNA: TGTGCCAGCATCCCGGACAGGTCCTACGAGCAGTACTTC; CDR3: CASIPDRSYEQYF
D: -; size: -; V: TRBV29-1; J: TRBJ2-3; DNA: TGCAGCGTTGAAACTTCGAGGGGCACAGATACGCAGTATTTT; CDR3: CSVETSRGTDTQYF
D: TRBD2; size: many; V: TRBV5-1; J: TRBJ2-3; DNA: TGCGCCAGCAGCTTGGATCAGAGCGGGAGAGATACGCAGTATTTT; CDR3: CASSLDQSGRDTQYF
D: -; size: -; V: TRBV7-9; J: TRBJ2-3; DNA: TGTGCCAGCAGTAGATCCGGCTGCACAGATACGCAGTATTTT; CDR3: CASSRSGCTDTQYF
D: -; size: many; V: TRBV20-1; J: TRBJ2-7; DNA: TGCAGTGCTGAACACCGGGACCTCTACGAGCAGTACTTC; CDR3: CSAEHRDLYEQYF
D: -; size: many; V: TRBV5-1; J: TRBJ2-2; DNA: TGCGCCAGCAGTTGGAAACAGGGAACCGGGGAGCTGTTTTTT; CDR3: CASSWKQGTGELFF
D: TRBD2; size: -; V: TRBV5-1; J: TRBJ2-1; DNA: TGCGCCAGCAGCTTCCTTTCCGTGACTAGCGGTAGGACTGAGCAGTTCTTC; CDR3: CASSFLSVTSGRTEQFF
D: TRBD1; size: -; V: TRBV10-3; J: TRBJ2-7; DNA: TGTGCCATCAGGCCGGGACAGGGAGCGAAGGCGCAGTACTTC; CDR3: CAIRPGQGAKAQYF
D: -; size: -; V: TRBV5-5; J: TRBJ1-4; DNA: TGTGCCAGCGGTGGTTCGTCTGAAAAACTGTTTTTT; CDR3: CASGGSSEKLFF
D: TRBD2; size: many; V: TRBV6-2/TRBV6-3; J: TRBJ2-2; DNA: TGTGCCAGCAGTGGGACTAGCGGGAGATATGTCACCGGGGAGCTGTTTTTT; CDR3: CASSGTSGRYVTGELFF
D: -; size: medium-sized; V: TRBV24-1; J: TRBJ2-1; DNA: TGTGCCACGGATGGGGGCCACTACAATGAGCAGTTCTTC; CDR3: CATDGGHYNEQFF
D: -; size: -; V: TRBV5-1; J: TRBJ1-6; DNA: TGCGCCAGCAGCCTCCGGACGGATTATAATTCACCCCTCCACTTT; CDR3: CASSLRTDYNSPLHF
D: -; size: many; V: TRBV5-6; J: TRBJ1-5; DNA: TGTGCCAGCAGCTTGTCAGGGTTGGATCAGCCCCAGCATTTT; CDR3: CASSLSGLDQPQHF
D: -; size: -; V: TRBV6-1; J: TRBJ1-6; DNA: TGTGCCAGCGGGGAGGACAGCGATTTTTCACCCCTCCACTTT; CDR3: CASGEDSDFSPLHF
D: -; size: many; V: TRBV5-1; J: TRBJ2-7; DNA: TGCGCCAGCAGCTTGGGAACAGGCGGTGAGGGCGAGCAGTACTTC; CDR3: CASSLGTGGEGEQYF
D: TRBD1; size: many; V: TRBV2; J: TRBJ1-3; DNA: TGTGCCAGCAGCCCAGGGACAGCTCCTGGAAACACCATATATTTT; CDR3: CASSPGTAPGNTIYF
D: TRBD1; size: many; V: TRBV27; J: TRBJ2-3; DNA: TGTGCCAGCAGTAGAAGGGACAGTTACACAGATACGCAGTATTTT; CDR3: CASSRRDSYTDTQYF
D: TRBD1; size: -; V: TRBV18; J: TRBJ2-7; DNA: TGTGCCAGCTCACAAGATACAGGGGATGACGAGCAGTACTTC; CDR3: CASSQDTGDDEQYF
D: -; size: -; V: TRBV20-1; J: TRBJ2-2; DNA: TGCAGTGCTAGACCAGGCGGATTCCCCACCGGGGAGCTGTTTTTT; CDR3: CSARPGGFPTGELFF
D: TRBD1; size: -; V: TRBV10-2; J: TRBJ1-5; DNA: TGCGCCAGCAGTGAGTCCTTTCAACAGGGGCAGCCCCAGCATTTT; CDR3: CASSESFQQGQPQHF
D: -; size: many; V: TRBV5-1; J: TRBJ2-5; DNA: TGCGCCAGCAGTCGAGGGGAAGAGACCCAGTACTTC; CDR3: CASSRGEETQYF
D: TRBD1; size: -; V: TRBV24-1; J: TRBJ1-1; DNA: TGTGCCACCAGTGGACTACAGGGGCCTAACACTGAAGCTTTCTTT; CDR3: CATSGLQGPNTEAFF
D: -; size: few; V: TRBV18; J: TRBJ2-6; DNA: TGTGCCAGCTCACCATCGGGCTCTGGGGCCAACGTCCTGACTTTC; CDR3: CASSPSGSGANVLTF
D: -; size: many; V: TRBV4-2; J: TRBJ2-7; DNA: TGTGCCAGCAGCCAAGATCCAGGGACCTACGAGCAGTACTTC; CDR3: CASSQDPGTYEQYF
D: -; size: many; V: TRBV5-1; J: TRBJ1-3; DNA: TGCGCCAGCAGCTTGGGGGATTCTGGAAACACCATATATTTT; CDR3: CASSLGDSGNTIYF
D: -; size: few; V: TRBV4-1; J: TRBJ2-7; DNA: TGCGCCAGCAGCCAAGAACGGGTTGATCAGAGCGACTACGAGCAGTACTTC; CDR3: CASSQERVDQSDYEQYF
D: -; size: once; V: TRBV5-1; J: TRBJ2-3; DNA: TGCGCCAGCAGCTTGGGTGGGGTCGGCACAGATACGCAGTATTTT; CDR3: CASSLGGVGTDTQYF
D: TRBD1; size: many; V: TRBV5-1; J: TRBJ1-5; DNA: TGCGCCAGCAGCTTGGCAGGACAGGGGGAACAGCCCCAGCATTTT; CDR3: CASSLAGQGEQPQHF
D: TRBD1; size: -; V: TRBV2; J: TRBJ2-2; DNA: TGTGCCAGCAGTGGACAGGGGAGCTCCGGGGAGCTGTTTTTT; CDR3: CASSGQGSSGELFF
D: -; size: many; V: TRBV5-1; J: TRBJ2-5; DNA: TGCGCCAGCAGCTTGGGGCAGCGAGAGGAGACCCAGTACTTC; CDR3: CASSLGQREETQYF
D: -; size: -; V: TRBV7-9; J: TRBJ2-3; DNA: TGTGCCAGCAGCTTAGTGAAACCTGCTAGCACAGATACGCAGTATTTT; CDR3: CASSLVKPASTDTQYF
D: TRBD2; size: medium-sized; V: TRBV10-2; J: TRBJ2-5; DNA: TGCGCCAGCACCAGCGGGAGGGGGACCCAGTACTTC; CDR3: CASTSGRGTQYF
D: -; size: many; V: TRBV7-8; J: TRBJ2-7; DNA: TGTGCCAGCAGCCGCGGATTCGCCTACGAGCAGTACTTC; CDR3: CASSRGFAYEQYF
D: TRBD2; size: -; V: TRBV14; J: TRBJ2-3; DNA: TGTGCCAGCAGCAACAGACCGGGACTAGCGGGAGCCGTGACAGATACGCAGTATTTT; CDR3: CASSNRPGLAGAVTDTQYF